This TCR beta chain appears in the sequencing data of a study of blood T cell repertoires in COVID-19. Across the whole study: T cells, B-cell-depleted T cells, or PBMCs supplied cDNA or gDNA.

In the study's own analysis: From reference gene primer amplification, estimates of nucleated cell counts were derived. Produced via immunoSEQ multiplex PCR; TCRdb's table is partial and in-frame only. From that table come the V and J calls and clone size; the DNA was used to work out D and trimming. This repertoire shows fewer than 250,000 clones, around 80% found once; its top ten account for around 7.8%. Patients in Seattle were enrolled during active infection, then followed longitudinally. CDR1 is KGHSH and CDR2 is LQKENI in the germline V gene. V lost 2 bases and J lost 7; bases outside the gene matches: 5. The CDR3 runs 14 residues.

Sequenced sample: peripheral blood. The rearrangement links TRBV18 to TRBJ1-5; 7 bases agree with TRBD1. The clonotype comes from a woman in her sixties or seventies with COVID-19, enrolled during active disease. The CDR3 loop is CASSPGTVGQPQHF. CDR3 DNA: TGTGCCAGCTCACCAGGGACAGTGGGGCAGCCCCAGCATTTT.